This T cell receptor (beta chain) was found in a study of blood T cell repertoires in COVID-19. Background on the study: Acute and convalescent COVID-19 specimens originated in the United States, Italy and Spain. From T cells, B-cell-depleted T cells, or PBMCs came the material, which was cDNA or gDNA.

In germline, CDR1 is SNHLY, CDR2 FYNNEI. Trimming took 10 bases from V and 3 from J; bases not matched to a gene: 5. CDR3 length: 13 residues. In the study's own analysis: Reference gene primer amplification yielded estimated nucleated cell counts. Sequencing was performed with immunoSEQ multiplex PCR; in TCRdb, only in-frame clones are kept and a portion is missing. The V and J calls and the clone size are those of that table, but D and trimming were determined from the DNA. The table has 310,000 or so clones, around 86% seen once. Sequences were obtained from peripheral blood. V is TRBV2 and J is TRBJ2-7; TRBD2 matches 11 bases. The clonotype was recovered from a man aged 45 to 65 with active or convalescent COVID-19. The CDR3 protein is CATGTSGFYEQYF. Written as DNA, the CDR3 is TGTGCCACAGGGACTAGCGGTTTCTACGAGCAGTACTTC.